This T cell receptor (beta chain) was sequenced for a study of CD8 T cells in ankylosing spondylitis. Study-level points and caveats: Eight or nine highly homologous variants formed a TCR beta motif that appeared characteristic of ankylosing spondylitis blood. Disease-linked clones displayed a CD8+ phenotype and appeared relatively rarely in peripheral blood.

Trimming took 3 bases from V and 7 from J, leaving 16 bases between them. Per germline, CDR1 DFQATT and CDR2 SNEGSKA (reference sequence). The CDR3 has 14 amino acids. A remark on this clonotype: Its antigen remains unknown.

Quantitative 5'-RACE with molecular barcodes generated TCR beta libraries. TCRdb re-analysed the 5' RACE reads in MiXCR, keeping a single row per CDR3 protein. The repertoire has fewer than 250,000 distinct CDR3 sequences, roughly a third of them found once; the top ten carry 3.5% to 4.5%. Sequencing was performed on blood, either unsorted or a sorted T cell fraction (not recorded which). This receptor was taken from a male donor with ankylosing spondylitis or in good health (not recorded which). The gene calls are TRBV20-1 and TRBJ2-1, with D possibly being TRBD1 or TRBD2 (6 bases each). The CDR3 DNA follows: TGCAGTGCTAGTGAGGTGGGGGCGGGGAATGAGCAGTTCTTC. It yields the protein CSASEVGAGNEQFF.